This record concerns one TCR beta chain sequence. This sample was included in a study of CD8+CD57+ T cells in acquired aplastic anemia. Sequencing was done on patients that had shown CD8+CD57+ cell expansion by flow cytometry. Genomic DNA, the template, was used for profiling of the TCR beta VDJ and CDR3. TCRdb recomputed calls from the reads with MiXCR, one row per CDR3 protein. The top ten clones hold around 2.7% of a sample with around 120,000 distinct CDR3 sequences, about 40% of them seen once. CDR3 length: 13 amino acids. The ends were cut back, 1 base at V and 6 bases at J, with 9 bases in the middle. Germline V lookup: CDR1 KGHSH, CDR2 LQKENI.

Material: sorted CD4+, CD8+, or CD8+CD57+ T cells (not recorded which) from PBMCs. The receptor was derived from a human donor with aplastic anemia. The rearrangement links TRBV18 to TRBJ1-1; D not resolved. DNA of the CDR3: TGTGCCAGCTCACCACTGGAGGATTCTGAAGCTTTCTTT. This sequence encodes CASSPLEDSEAFF.